Below, 24 T cell receptor beta chains from the same sample are listed, as sequenced in a study of regulatory T cells in long-lasting Graves disease (dated by TCRdb to about 2021). Sample time point, as interpreted from the label and publication: newly diagnosed GD, antithyroid drugs for less than 3 months. For both TCR sequencing and RNA sequencing, RNA was extracted from PBMCs using TRIzol. The library was built by means of multiplex PCR. Sequencing instrument: Illumina HiSeq 4000. TCR beta libraries were built with iRepertoire HTBI primers and Arm-PCR amplification of CDR3 regions. The raw public reads went through TCRdb reprocessing: fastp at Q25, MiXCR clone calling, in-frame beta chains kept. Every distinct CDR3 protein forms one entry, paired with its most common genes and DNA. The sample records 400,000 to 550,000 distinct CDR3 sequences, about a sixth of which are singletons. Of the sample, about 23% is held by the ten largest clones.

These data are also associated with another study on T cells in Graves' hyperthyroidism and ophthalmopathy.

This specimen consisted of peripheral blood mononuclear cells (PBMCs), obtained at new diagnosis, from a patient treated with antithyroid drugs. The receptor set was obtained from a woman aged 18 to 35 with Graves disease. Donor details come from another sample of the same person, matched by shared clones.

This clonotype has a single count. The chain recombines TRBV27 with TRBJ2-1; 8 bases are a match to TRBD1. CDR1 is MNHEY, CDR2 SMNVEV, per germline (reference sequence). The CDR3 sequence is 18 residues long. Trimming removed 5 bases from V and 0 bases from J; junction bases left unmatched: 12. The CDR3 DNA reads TGTGCCAGCAGTCTCGGACAGGGACGAAGGAGCTCCTACAATGAGCAGTTCTTC. Translating it yields CASSLGQGRRSSYNEQFF.

The J gene is TRBJ2-7, the V gene TRBV14; TRBD1 is a possible D gene (6 bases). Germline CDR1 and CDR2: SGHDN and FVKESK. CDR3 length: 14 residues. The V end was cut by 3 bases, the J end by 2 bases, with 11 bases between. This chain's CDR3 is CASSQGAGPYEQYF. For the CDR3, the DNA is TGTGCCAGCAGCCAGGGGGCAGGACCCTACGAGCAGTACTTC.

As to this clonotype: This could be a read error, since a much larger clone is one nucleotide away. V is TRBV6-2 or TRBV6-3 and J is TRBJ2-1; no firm D call. The J call may be incorrect, as the DNA end agrees better with TRBJ2-7. There are 14 residues in the CDR3. The germline CDR1 and CDR2 sequences are MNHEY and SVGEGT. This CDR3 reads CASSQVVAGNEQYF. As DNA, the CDR3 is TGTGCCAGCAGCCAAGTTGTCGCCGGCAATGAGCAGTACTTC.

The chain uses TRBV27 and TRBJ2-1; 7 bases fit TRBD1. The V gene's germline CDR1 is MNHEY and CDR2 SMNVEV (reference sequence). The junction had 5 bases not matched to a gene; V was cut back by 4 bases and J by 2 bases. This CDR3 is 15 amino acids long. CDR3 in amino acids: CASSYRDRTYNEQFF. The DNA for the CDR3 is TGTGCCAGCAGTTACCGGGACAGAACCTACAATGAGCAGTTCTTC.

The chain joins TRBV4-3 to TRBJ2-3, with 9 bases matching TRBD1. This CDR3 has 15 amino acids. Germline V lookup: CDR1 LGHNA, CDR2 YSLEER. With V trimmed by 4 bases and J by 3 bases, 5 bases remained unmatched. CDR3 sequence: CASSRDREDTDTQYF. In nucleotides, the CDR3 is TGCGCCAGCAGCCGGGACAGGGAGGATACAGATACGCAGTATTTT.

The DNA for the CDR3 is TGCAGCGCCCTCCCTTCCGGGACAGGGGTCTACACCTTC. Translated, it gives CSALPSGTGVYTF. The chain is built from TRBV29-1 and TRBJ1-2; 10 nucleotides line up with TRBD1. In germline, CDR1 is SQVTM, CDR2 ANQGSEA. V lost 7 bases, J lost 10 bases, and 12 bases stayed unmatched. This CDR3 region has 13 residues.

This clonotype was recorded at least ten times. The V gene is TRBV20-1, the J gene TRBJ2-7; D may be TRBD1 (6 bases). Germline CDR1 DFQATT, CDR2 SNEGSKA (reference sequence). Trimming pared 5 bases from V and 2 bases from J, leaving 13 bases between. The CDR3 is 13 amino acids. The CDR3 here is CSAYLDRTYEQYF. CDR3 DNA: TGCAGTGCTTACCTGGACAGAACCTACGAGCAGTACTTC.

The chain couples TRBV6-5 to TRBJ2-4; 8 bases agree with TRBD2. Germline CDR1 MNHEY, CDR2 SVGAGI. CDR3 length: 17 residues. The J segment lost 0 bases and the V segment lost 0 bases, leaving 4 bases of the junction unmatched. In DNA form, the CDR3 reads TGTGCCAGCAGTTACTCCGTACTAGCGGCAGCCAAAAACATTCAGTACTTC. Amino acids: CASSYSVLAAAKNIQYF.

This clonotype was found many times. The rearrangement joins TRBV6-9 to TRBJ1-5, with 7 bases lining up with TRBD1. V trimming: 4 bases; J trimming: 4 bases; junction bases outside the gene matches: 10. Germline CDR1 is MNHGY and CDR2 is SVAAGI. The CDR3 contains 16 residues. The chain's CDR3 is CASSSRRGPGNQPQHF. The DNA of the CDR3 is TGTGCCAGCAGTTCAAGGAGGGGGCCTGGAAATCAGCCCCAGCATTTT.

Many counts were recorded for this clonotype. V gene TRBV7-3 combines with J gene TRBJ2-7; no reliable D call. Germline V gene sequence: CDR1 SGHTA, CDR2 FQGTGA. The V end was cut by 5 bases, the J end by 5 bases, with 13 bases between. The CDR3 loop spans 13 amino acids. As DNA, the CDR3 is TGTGCCAGCAGCCCCTTTCGGAACCACGAGCAGTACTTC. It specifies CASSPFRNHEQYF.

This clonotype was observed at least ten times. The genes are TRBV2 and TRBJ1-1; 8 positions match TRBD1. Germline CDR1 and CDR2: SNHLY and FYNNEI. This CDR3 has 14 residues. Trimming cost V 4 bases and J 3 bases; bases outside gene matches: 4. The CDR3 here is CASSVIQGDTEAFF. The CDR3 coding sequence is TGTGCCAGCAGTGTAATACAGGGGGACACTGAAGCTTTCTTT.

There are many counts of this clonotype. V and J are TRBV12-3 or TRBV12-4 and TRBJ2-7; 8 bases map to TRBD1. The CDR3 length is 14 residues. V trimming: 5 bases; J trimming: 5 bases; junction bases outside the gene matches: 8. CDR3 nucleotide sequence: TGTGCCAGCAGTCTCGGACAGGGTAGAGACGAGCAGTACTTC. Encoded protein: CASSLGQGRDEQYF.

This chain links TRBV5-1 with TRBJ1-2; D may be TRBD1 (6 bases). Germline values: CDR1 SGHRS, CDR2 YFSETQ. The CDR3 has 13 amino acids. V was clipped by 3 bases and J by 7 bases, with 13 bases between them. The chain's CDR3 is CASSSPRQVGYTF. Written as DNA, the CDR3 is TGCGCCAGCAGCTCCCCTCGACAGGTTGGCTACACCTTC.

The rearrangement uses TRBV7-2 and TRBJ2-7, with 15 nucleotides matching TRBD2. This CDR3 comprises 18 residues. In germline, CDR1 is SGHTA, CDR2 FQGNSA. V shed 5 bases, J shed 6 bases, and the junction held 14 bases outside the gene matches. Here the CDR3 DNA reads TGTGCCAGCAGCCAGCCTGGGACTAGCGGGAGGATGGAGGGCGAGCAGTACTTC. The encoded protein is CASSQPGTSGRMEGEQYF.

V is TRBV10-3 and J is TRBJ2-2, with no clear D. Germline V lookup: CDR1 ENHRY, CDR2 SYGVKD. V lost 3 bases and J lost 0, with 8 bases in between. CDR3 length equals 15 residues. CDR3 nucleotide sequence: TGTGCCATCAGTGAAGACGGCCCGAACACCGGGGAGCTGTTTTTT. It translates to CAISEDGPNTGELFF.

This clonotype was seen repeatedly, ten times or more. The gene calls are TRBV11-3 and TRBJ2-5; D possibly corresponds to TRBD1 (5 bases). The CDR3 length is 16 residues. Deletions cut 10 bases from V and 7 bases from J, with 28 bases between. Germline V CDR1 and CDR2: SGHNT, YENEEA. The CDR3 DNA follows: TGTGCCACCGGTGGAATCCAGGGCCCACTCTGTGGGACCCAGTACTTC. This encodes CATGGIQGPLCGTQYF. The full variable domain, completed using reference TRBV11-3 and TRBJ2-5, is EAGVVQSPRYKIIEKKQPVAFWCNPISGHNTLYWYLQNLGQGPELLIRYENEEAVDDSQLPKDRFSAERLKGVDSTLKIQPAELGDSAVYLCATGGIQGPLCGTQYFGPGTRLLVL.

The V gene is TRBV12-3 or TRBV12-4, the J gene TRBJ1-1; the D gene is possibly TRBD1 (5 bases). CDR3 length: 14 amino acids. V lost 2 bases to trimming and J lost 5 bases, with 12 bases between them. The CDR3 sequence: CASSLSVEGTEAFF. For the CDR3, the DNA is TGTGCCAGCAGTTTAAGCGTGGAGGGGACTGAAGCTTTCTTT.

J is TRBJ2-3 and V is TRBV20-1; TRBD2 matches at 13 bases. With 3 bases clipped from V and 7 bases from J, the junction kept 10 bases outside the gene matches. CDR1 is DFQATT, CDR2 SNEGSKA, per germline (reference sequence). This CDR3 is 16 amino acids long. The chain's CDR3 is CSASLLAGGLRNTQYF. Written as DNA, the CDR3 is TGCAGTGCTAGTTTACTAGCGGGAGGGTTGAGGAATACGCAGTATTTT.

V and J are TRBV7-9 and TRBJ1-2; D is unclear. Trimming cost V 1 base and J 5 bases, with 14 bases left between them. The length of the CDR3 is 15 residues. Germline lookup yields CDR1 SEHNR and CDR2 FQNEAQ (reference sequence). Here the CDR3 reads CASSLGGNLAYGYTF. DNA of the CDR3: TGTGCCAGCAGCTTAGGGGGAAATCTGGCTTATGGCTACACCTTC.

This clonotype was counted a few times. This chain connects TRBV14 to TRBJ2-1, with 7 nucleotides matching TRBD1. This CDR3 is 16 amino acids long. CDR1 SGHDN and CDR2 FVKESK come from the germline V gene. V lost 0 bases and J lost 7; bases outside the gene matches: 9. Written as DNA, the CDR3 is TGTGCCAGCAGCCAAGATCTTGCTGTCAGGGGGAATGAGCAGTTCTTC. Translated: CASSQDLAVRGNEQFF.

As to this clonotype: A read error likely explains this, since a far larger clone differs by one base. The chain is built from TRBV7-3 and TRBJ2-1; 8 nucleotides agree with TRBD1. This CDR3 has 16 amino acids. Germline CDR1 reads SGHTA; CDR2 reads FQGTGA. CDR3 nucleotide sequence: TGTACCAGCAGCTTAGATTCGGGACAGGTGTACAATGAGCAGTTCTTC. This translates into CTSSLDSGQVYNEQFF.

Details on this clonotype: An end of the junction differs from the germline gene, which may be a read error. The gene calls are TRBV5-1 and TRBJ2-2, with a possible D match to TRBD2 (5 bases). The CDR3 totals 16 residues. The germline gives CDR1 SGHRS, CDR2 YFSETQ. The CDR3 coding sequence is TGTGCCAGCAACTCACCCCCCGGGGAGAACACCGGGGAGCTGTTTTTT. Protein sequence: CASNSPPGENTGELFF.

The chain is built from TRBV27 and TRBJ2-2; 9 bases match TRBD1. The CDR3 totals 16 residues. Germline assignment: CDR1 MNHEY and CDR2 SMNVEV (reference sequence). J was trimmed by 6 bases and V by 1 base; bases with no gene match: 6. The CDR3 loop reads CASSLFTGGAPGELFF. As DNA, the CDR3 is TGTGCCAGCAGTTTATTTACAGGGGGCGCCCCCGGGGAGCTGTTTTTT.

This clonotype was detected many times. V usage is TRBV12-3 or TRBV12-4 and J usage is TRBJ2-1; 9 bases map to TRBD2. After removal of 5 bases from V and 16 bases from J, the junction contained 12 bases not matched to a gene. The CDR3 length is 13 residues. For the CDR3, the DNA is TGTGCCAGCAGTCCGACAACTACTAGCGGGTACTTCTTC. Amino acids: CASSPTTTSGYFF.